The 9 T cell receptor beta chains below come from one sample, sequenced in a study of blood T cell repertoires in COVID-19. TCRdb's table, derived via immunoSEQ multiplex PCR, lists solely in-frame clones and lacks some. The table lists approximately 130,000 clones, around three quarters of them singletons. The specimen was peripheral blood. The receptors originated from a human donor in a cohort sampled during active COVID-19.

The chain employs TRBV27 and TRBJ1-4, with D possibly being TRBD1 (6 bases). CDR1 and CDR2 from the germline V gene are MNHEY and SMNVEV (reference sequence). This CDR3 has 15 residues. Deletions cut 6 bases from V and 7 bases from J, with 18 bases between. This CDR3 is CASSPIGRTAEKLFF. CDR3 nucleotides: TGTGCCAGCAGCCCTATCGGTAGGACAGCTGAAAAACTGTTTTTT. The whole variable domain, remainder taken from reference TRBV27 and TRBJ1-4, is EAQVTQNPRYLITVTGKKLTVTCSQNMNHEYMSWYRQDPGLGLRQIYYSMNVEVTDKGDVPEGYKVSRKEKRNFPLILESPSPNQTSLYFCASSPIGRTAEKLFFGSGTQLSVL.

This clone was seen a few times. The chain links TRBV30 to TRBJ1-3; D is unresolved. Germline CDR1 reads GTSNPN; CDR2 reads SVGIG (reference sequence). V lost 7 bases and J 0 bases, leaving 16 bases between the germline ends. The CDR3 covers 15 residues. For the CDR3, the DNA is TGTGCCTCCCGCCCCAGTTACCGCTCTGGAAACACCATATATTTT. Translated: CASRPSYRSGNTIYF.

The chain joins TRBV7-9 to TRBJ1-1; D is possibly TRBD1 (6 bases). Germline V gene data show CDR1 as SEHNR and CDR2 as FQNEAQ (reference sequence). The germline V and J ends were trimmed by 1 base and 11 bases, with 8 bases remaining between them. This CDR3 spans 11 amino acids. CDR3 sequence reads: CASSLGTGAFF. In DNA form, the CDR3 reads TGTGCCAGCAGCTTAGGTACAGGGGCTTTCTTT. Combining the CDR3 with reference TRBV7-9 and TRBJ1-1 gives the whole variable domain DTGVSQNPRHKITKRGQNVTFRCDPISEHNRLYWYRQTLGQGPEFLTYFQNEAQLEKSRLLSDRFSAERPKGSFSTLEIQRTEQGDSAMYLCASSLGTGAFFGQGTRLTVV.

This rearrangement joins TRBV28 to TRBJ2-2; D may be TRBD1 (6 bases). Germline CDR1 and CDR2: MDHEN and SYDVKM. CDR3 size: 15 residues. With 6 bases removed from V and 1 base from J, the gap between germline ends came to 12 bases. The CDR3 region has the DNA TGTGCCAGCAGCATGGGACATTGGAACACCGGGGAGCTGTTTTTT. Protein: CASSMGHWNTGELFF.

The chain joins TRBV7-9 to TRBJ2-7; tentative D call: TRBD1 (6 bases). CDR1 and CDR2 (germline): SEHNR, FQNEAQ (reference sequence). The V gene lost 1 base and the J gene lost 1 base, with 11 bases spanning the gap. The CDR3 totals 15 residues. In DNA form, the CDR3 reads TGTGCCAGCAGCTTAGGGGGACACCTATCCTACGAGCAGTACTTC. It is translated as CASSLGGHLSYEQYF.

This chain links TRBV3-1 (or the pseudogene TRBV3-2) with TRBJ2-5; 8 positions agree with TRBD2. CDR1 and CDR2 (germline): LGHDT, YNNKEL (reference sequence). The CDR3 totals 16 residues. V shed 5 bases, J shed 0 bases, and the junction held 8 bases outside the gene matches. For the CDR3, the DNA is TGTGCCAGCAGCGCCCGCGGGGGGACGTACCAAGAGACCCAGTACTTC. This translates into CASSARGGTYQETQYF.

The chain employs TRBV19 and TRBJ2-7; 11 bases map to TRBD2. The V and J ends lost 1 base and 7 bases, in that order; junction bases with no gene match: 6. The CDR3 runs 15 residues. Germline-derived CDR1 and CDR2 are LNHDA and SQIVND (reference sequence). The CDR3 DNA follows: TGTGCCAGTAGTATAGGAGGGACTAGCGGACGGGAGCAGTACTTC. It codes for CASSIGGTSGREQYF.

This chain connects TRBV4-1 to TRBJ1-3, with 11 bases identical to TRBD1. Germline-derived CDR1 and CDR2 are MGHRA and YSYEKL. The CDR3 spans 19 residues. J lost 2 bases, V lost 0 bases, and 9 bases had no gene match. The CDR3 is CASSQEPRPGQGAGNTIYF. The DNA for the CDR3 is TGCGCCAGCAGCCAAGAGCCTCGTCCGGGACAGGGGGCTGGAAACACCATATATTTT.

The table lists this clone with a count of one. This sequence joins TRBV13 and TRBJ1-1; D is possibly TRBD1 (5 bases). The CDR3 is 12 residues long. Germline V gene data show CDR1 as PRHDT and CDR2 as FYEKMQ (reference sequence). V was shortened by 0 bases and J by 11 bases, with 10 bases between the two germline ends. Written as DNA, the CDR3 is TGTGCCAGCAGCTTAGGCAGGGAAGCTGCTTTCTTT. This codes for CASSLGREAAFF.